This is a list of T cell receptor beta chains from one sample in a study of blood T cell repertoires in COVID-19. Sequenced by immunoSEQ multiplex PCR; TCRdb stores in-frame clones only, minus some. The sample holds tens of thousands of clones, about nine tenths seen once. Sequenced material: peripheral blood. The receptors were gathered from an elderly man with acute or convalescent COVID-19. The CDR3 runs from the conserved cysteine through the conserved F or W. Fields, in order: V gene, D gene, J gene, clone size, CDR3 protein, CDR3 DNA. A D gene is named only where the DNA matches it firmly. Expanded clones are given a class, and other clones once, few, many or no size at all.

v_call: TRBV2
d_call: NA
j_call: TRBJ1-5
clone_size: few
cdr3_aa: CASSERAGFNQPQHF
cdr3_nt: TGTGCCAGCAGTGAAAGGGCAGGGTTCAATCAGCCCCAGCATTTT

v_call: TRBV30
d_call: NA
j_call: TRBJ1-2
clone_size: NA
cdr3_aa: CAGGRRGGYTF
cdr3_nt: TGTGCCGGCGGACGCCGGGGGGGCTACACCTTC

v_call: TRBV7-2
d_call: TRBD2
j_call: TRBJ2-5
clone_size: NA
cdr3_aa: CASSWSGGASKTQYF
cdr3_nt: TGTGCCAGCAGCTGGAGCGGGGGGGCGTCTAAGACCCAGTACTTC

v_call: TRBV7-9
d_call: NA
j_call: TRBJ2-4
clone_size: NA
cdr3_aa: CASSLVGVAIAKNIQYF
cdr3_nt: TGTGCCAGCAGCTTAGTCGGGGTTGCAATAGCCAAAAACATTCAGTACTTC

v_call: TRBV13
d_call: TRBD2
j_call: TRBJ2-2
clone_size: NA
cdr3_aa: CASSAPVSGGASGELFF
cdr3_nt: TGTGCCAGCAGCGCCCCGGTGAGCGGGGGGGCGTCCGGGGAGCTGTTTTTT

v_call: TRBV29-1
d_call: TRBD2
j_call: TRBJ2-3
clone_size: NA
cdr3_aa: CSGRVSGEVTDTQYF
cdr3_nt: TGCAGCGGTCGGGTTAGCGGGGAGGTCACAGATACGCAGTATTTT

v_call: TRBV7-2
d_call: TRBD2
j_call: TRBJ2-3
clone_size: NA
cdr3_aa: CASSPDYGLAGGRGQYF
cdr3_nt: TGTGCCAGCAGCCCAGACTATGGACTAGCGGGGGGCCGAGGGCAGTATTTT

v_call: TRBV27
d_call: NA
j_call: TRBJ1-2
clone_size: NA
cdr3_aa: CASSLGSGKDFNYGYTF
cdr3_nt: TGTGCCAGCAGTCTCGGTTCAGGGAAGGATTTTAACTATGGCTACACCTTC

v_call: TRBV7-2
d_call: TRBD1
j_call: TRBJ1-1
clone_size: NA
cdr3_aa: CASSREGASGEAFF
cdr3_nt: TGTGCCAGCAGCCGGGAGGGGGCCAGCGGTGAAGCTTTCTTT

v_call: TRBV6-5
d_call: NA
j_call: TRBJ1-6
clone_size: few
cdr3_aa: CASSALGGYSPLHF
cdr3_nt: TGTGCCAGCAGCGCTTTAGGGGGTTATTCACCCCTCCACTTT

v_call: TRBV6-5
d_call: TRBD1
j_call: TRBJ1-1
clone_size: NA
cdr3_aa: CASSYRGRGTEAFF
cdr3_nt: TGTGCCAGCAGTTACAGGGGGCGAGGCACTGAAGCTTTCTTT

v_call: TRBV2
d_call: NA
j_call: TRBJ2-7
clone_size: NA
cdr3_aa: CASDPTELREQYF
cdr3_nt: TGTGCCAGCGATCCGACAGAACTACGGGAGCAGTACTTC

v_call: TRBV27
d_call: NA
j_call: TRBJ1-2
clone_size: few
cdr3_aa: CASSPRSGVGDGYTF
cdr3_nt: TGTGCCAGCAGTCCCCGTTCCGGGGTCGGGGATGGCTACACCTTC

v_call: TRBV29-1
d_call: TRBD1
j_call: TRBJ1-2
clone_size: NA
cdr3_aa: CITWRQGRDFYGYTF
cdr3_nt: TGCATCACCTGGCGACAGGGGAGGGATTTTTATGGCTACACCTTC

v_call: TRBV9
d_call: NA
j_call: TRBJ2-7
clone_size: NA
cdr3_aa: CASSVESTGYEQYF
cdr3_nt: TGTGCCAGCAGCGTAGAGAGTACGGGCTACGAGCAGTACTTC

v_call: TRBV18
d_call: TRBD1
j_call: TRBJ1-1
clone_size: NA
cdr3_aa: CASSPDRGLVAFF
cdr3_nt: TGTGCCAGCTCGCCGGACAGGGGGTTGGTGGCTTTCTTT

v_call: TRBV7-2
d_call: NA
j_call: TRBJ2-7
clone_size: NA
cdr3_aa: CASSLPGSGSYEQYF
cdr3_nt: TGTGCCAGCAGCTTACCGGGGAGCGGCTCCTACGAGCAGTACTTC

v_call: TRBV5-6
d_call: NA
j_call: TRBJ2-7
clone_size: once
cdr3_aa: CASSFMRPEGHEQYF
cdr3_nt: TGTGCCAGCAGCTTCATGCGGCCAGAGGGCCACGAGCAGTACTTC

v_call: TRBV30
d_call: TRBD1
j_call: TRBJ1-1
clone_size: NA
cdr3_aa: CAWSAGTGDSEAFF
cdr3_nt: TGTGCCTGGAGCGCCGGGACAGGGGATTCTGAAGCTTTCTTT

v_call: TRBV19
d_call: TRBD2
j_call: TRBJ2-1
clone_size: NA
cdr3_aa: CASKLAGESNEQFF
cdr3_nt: TGTGCCAGTAAGCTAGCGGGGGAGTCGAATGAGCAGTTCTTC

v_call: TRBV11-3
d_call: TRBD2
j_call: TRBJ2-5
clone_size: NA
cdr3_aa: CASSLGLAEQETQYF
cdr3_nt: TGTGCCAGCAGCTTAGGTCTAGCGGAGCAAGAGACCCAGTACTTC

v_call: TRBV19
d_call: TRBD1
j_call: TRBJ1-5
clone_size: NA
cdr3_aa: CASSIPGTGVNQPQHF
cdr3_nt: TGTGCCAGTAGTATACCCGGGACAGGGGTCAATCAGCCCCAGCATTTT

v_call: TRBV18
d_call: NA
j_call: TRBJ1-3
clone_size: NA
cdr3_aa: CASLDSSGNTIYF
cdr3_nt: TGTGCCAGCTTGGACAGCTCTGGAAACACCATATATTTT